The present T cell receptor (beta chain) was sequenced within a study of blood T cell repertoires in COVID-19. The overall study: COVID-19 samples collected from the United States, Italy and Spain covered acute and convalescent phases. T cells, B-cell-depleted T cells, or PBMCs supplied cDNA or gDNA.

Per germline, CDR1 SGHRS and CDR2 YFSETQ. V lost 4 bases and J lost 8; bases outside the gene matches: 9. CDR3 length: 13 residues. Under the authors' procedure: Quantification of nucleated cells was approximated via reference gene primer amplification. Sequencing was performed with immunoSEQ multiplex PCR; in TCRdb, only in-frame clones are kept and a portion is missing. Clone size and the V and J calls come from that table; the DNA yielded D and trimming. Of about 140,000 clones in the sample, 65% to 80% are singletons; the top ten hold roughly 3.6%. The receptor was derived from a man in his 60s with acute or convalescent COVID-19. The chain uses TRBV5-1 and TRBJ2-7, with 7 bases lining up with TRBD1. Sequencing was carried out using peripheral blood. As DNA, the CDR3 is TGCGCCAGCAGCGCGTTCGACAGGGAACAGCAGTACTTC. It is translated as CASSAFDREQQYF.